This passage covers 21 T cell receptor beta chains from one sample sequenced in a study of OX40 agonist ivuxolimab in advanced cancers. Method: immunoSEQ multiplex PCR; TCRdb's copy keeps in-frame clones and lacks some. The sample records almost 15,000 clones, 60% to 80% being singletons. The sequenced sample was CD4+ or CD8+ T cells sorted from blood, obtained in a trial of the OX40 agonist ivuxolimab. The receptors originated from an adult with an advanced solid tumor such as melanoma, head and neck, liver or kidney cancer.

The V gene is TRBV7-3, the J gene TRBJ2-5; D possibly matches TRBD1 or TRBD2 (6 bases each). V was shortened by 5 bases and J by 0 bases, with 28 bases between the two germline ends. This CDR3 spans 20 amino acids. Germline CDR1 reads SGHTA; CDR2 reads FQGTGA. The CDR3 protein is CASSPAPWQEGGTDQETQYF. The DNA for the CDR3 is TGTGCCAGCAGCCCCGCTCCGTGGCAGGAGGGGGGAACCGACCAAGAGACCCAGTACTTC.

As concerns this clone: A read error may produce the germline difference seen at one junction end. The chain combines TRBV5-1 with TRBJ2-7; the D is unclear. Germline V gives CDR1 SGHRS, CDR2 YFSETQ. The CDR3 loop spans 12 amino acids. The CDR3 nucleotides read TGCGCCAGCCGCTTCAGCGAATACGAGCAGTACTTC. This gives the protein CASRFSEYEQYF.

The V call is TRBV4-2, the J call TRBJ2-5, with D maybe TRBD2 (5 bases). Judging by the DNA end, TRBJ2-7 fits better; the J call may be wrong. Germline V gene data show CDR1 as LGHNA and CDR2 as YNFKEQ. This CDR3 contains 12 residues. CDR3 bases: TGTGCCAGCAGCCCAAGCGGAAACGAGCAGTACTTC. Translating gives CASSPSGNEQYF.

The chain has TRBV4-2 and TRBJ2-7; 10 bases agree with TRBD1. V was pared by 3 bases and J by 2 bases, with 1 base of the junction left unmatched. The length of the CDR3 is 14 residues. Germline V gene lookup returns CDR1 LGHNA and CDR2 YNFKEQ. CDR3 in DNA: TGTGCCAGCAGCCAGGACAGGGGGGCCTACGAGCAGTACTTC. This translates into CASSQDRGAYEQYF.

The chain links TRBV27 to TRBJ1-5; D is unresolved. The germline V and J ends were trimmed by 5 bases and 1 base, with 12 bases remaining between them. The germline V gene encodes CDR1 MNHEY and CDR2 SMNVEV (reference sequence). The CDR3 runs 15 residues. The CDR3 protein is CASSQLRESNQPQHF. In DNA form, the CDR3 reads TGTGCCAGCAGTCAATTAAGGGAAAGCAATCAGCCCCAGCATTTT.

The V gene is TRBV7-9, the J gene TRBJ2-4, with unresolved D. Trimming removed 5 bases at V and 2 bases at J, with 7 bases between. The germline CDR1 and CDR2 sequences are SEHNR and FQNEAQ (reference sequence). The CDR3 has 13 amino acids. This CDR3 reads CASSPPTKNIQYF. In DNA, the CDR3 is TGTGCCAGCAGCCCCCCGACCAAAAACATTCAGTACTTC.

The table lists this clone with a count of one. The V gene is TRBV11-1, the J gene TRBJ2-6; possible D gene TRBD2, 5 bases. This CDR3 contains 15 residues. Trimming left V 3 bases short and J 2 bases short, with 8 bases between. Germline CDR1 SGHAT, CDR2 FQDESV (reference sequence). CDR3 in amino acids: CASSFMRAGANVLTF. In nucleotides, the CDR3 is TGTGCCAGCAGCTTCATGAGGGCTGGGGCCAACGTCCTGACTTTC.

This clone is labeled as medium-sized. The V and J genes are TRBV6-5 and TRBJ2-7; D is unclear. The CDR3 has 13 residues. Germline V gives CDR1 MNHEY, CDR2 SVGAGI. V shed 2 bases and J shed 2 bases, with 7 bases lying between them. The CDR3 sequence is CASSYGRAYEQYF. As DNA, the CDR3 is TGTGCCAGCAGTTACGGCAGAGCCTACGAGCAGTACTTC.

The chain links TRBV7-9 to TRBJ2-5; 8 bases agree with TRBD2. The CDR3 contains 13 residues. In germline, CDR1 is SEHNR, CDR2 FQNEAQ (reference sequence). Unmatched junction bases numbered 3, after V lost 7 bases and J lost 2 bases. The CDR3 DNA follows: TGTGCCAGCATTACTAGCGGACAAGAGACCCAGTACTTC. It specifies CASITSGQETQYF.

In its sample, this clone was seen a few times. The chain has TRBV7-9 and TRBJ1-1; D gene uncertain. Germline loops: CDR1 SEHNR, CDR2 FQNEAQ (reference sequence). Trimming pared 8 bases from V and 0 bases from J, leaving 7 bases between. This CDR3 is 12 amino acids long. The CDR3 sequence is CASGTVNTEAFF. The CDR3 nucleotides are TGTGCCAGCGGCACAGTGAACACTGAAGCTTTCTTT.

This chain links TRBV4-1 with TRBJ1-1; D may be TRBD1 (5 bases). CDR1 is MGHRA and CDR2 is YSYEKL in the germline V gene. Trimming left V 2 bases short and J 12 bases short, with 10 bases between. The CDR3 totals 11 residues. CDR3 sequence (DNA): TGCGCCAGCAGCCAATTAGGGGCCTCTTTCTTT. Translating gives CASSQLGASFF.

The CDR3 DNA reads TGTGCCAGCAGCGTAGATTTGGGAACCCGCGGAAACACCATATATTTT. Encoded protein: CASSVDLGTRGNTIYF. V gene TRBV9 combines with J gene TRBJ1-3; unclear D gene. V was trimmed by 0 bases and J by 4 bases, leaving 14 bases between them. The CDR3 spans 16 residues. CDR1 is SGDLS and CDR2 is YYNGEE in the germline V gene.

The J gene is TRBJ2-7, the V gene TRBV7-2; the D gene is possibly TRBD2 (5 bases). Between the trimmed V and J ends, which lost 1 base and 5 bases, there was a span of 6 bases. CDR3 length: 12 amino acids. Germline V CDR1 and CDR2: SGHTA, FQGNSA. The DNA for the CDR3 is TGTGCCAGCAGCTTAGACGGGAACGAGCAGTACTTC. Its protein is CASSLDGNEQYF.

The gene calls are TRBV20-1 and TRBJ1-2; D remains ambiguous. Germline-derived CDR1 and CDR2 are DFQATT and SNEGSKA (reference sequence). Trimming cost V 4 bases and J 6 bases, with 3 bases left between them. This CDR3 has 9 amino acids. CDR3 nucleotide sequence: TGCAGTGCTACGGATGGCTACACCTTC. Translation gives CSATDGYTF.

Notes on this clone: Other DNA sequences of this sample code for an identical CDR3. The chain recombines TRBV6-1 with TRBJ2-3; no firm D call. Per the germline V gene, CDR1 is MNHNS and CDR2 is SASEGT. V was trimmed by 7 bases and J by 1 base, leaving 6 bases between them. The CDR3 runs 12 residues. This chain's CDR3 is CASTPGTDTQYF. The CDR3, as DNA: TGTGCCAGCACCCCGGGCACAGATACGCAGTATTTT.

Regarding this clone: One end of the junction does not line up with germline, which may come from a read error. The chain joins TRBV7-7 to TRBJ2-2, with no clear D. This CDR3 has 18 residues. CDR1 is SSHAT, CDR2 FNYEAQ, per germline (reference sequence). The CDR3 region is CASSLGPASRVLTGELFF. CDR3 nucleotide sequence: TGTGCTAGCAGCCTGGGCCCGGCCTCAAGGGTTCTCACCGGGGAGCTGTTTTTT.

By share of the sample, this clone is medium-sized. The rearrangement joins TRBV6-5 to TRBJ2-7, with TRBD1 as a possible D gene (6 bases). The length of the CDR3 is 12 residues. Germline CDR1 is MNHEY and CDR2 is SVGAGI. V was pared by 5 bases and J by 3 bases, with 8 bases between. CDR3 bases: TGTGCCAGCAGTCGGACAGTCTACGAGCAGTACTTC. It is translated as CASSRTVYEQYF.

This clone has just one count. CDR3 bases: TGTGCCAGCAGTCCGGACAGCAACGAAAAACTGTTTTTT. Translating gives CASSPDSNEKLFF. The chain couples TRBV28 to TRBJ1-4; the D gene is possibly TRBD1 (6 bases). This CDR3 region has 13 residues. The V end lost 5 bases, the J end lost 8 bases, and 12 bases lay between the germline ends. The germline V gene has CDR1 MDHEN and CDR2 SYDVKM.

The CDR3 loop is CASSYVGELFF. The CDR3 DNA is TGTGCCAGCAGCTACGTGGGGGAGCTGTTTTTT. The chain recombines TRBV7-9 with TRBJ2-2, with D unclear. This CDR3 region has 11 residues. Germline CDR1 is SEHNR and CDR2 is FQNEAQ (reference sequence). With 4 bases removed from V and 8 bases from J, the gap between germline ends came to 5 bases.

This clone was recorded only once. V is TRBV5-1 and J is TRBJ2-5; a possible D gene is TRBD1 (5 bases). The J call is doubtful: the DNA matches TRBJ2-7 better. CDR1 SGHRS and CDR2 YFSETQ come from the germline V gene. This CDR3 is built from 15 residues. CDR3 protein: CASHAGTGSSYEQYF. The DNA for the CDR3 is TGCGCCAGCCACGCTGGAACAGGATCCTCCTACGAGCAGTACTTC.

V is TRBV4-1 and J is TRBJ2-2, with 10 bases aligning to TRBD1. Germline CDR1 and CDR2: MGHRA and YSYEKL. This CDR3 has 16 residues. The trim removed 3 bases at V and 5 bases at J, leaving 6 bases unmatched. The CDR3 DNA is TGCGCCAGCAGCCAGGCCGGGACAGGGGAGACCGGGGAGCTGTTTTTT. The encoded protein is CASSQAGTGETGELFF.